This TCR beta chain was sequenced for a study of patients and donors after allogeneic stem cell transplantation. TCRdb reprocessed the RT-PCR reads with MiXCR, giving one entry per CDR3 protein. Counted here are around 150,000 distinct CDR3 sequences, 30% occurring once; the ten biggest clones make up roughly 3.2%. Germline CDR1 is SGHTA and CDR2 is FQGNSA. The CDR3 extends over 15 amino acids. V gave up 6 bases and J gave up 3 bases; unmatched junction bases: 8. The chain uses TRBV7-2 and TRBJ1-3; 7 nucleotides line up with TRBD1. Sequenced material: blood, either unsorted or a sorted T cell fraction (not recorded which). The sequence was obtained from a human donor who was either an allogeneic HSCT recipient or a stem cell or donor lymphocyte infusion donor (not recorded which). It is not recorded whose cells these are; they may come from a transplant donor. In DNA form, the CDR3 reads TGTGCCAGCAGACTTACAGGGGAGGATGGAAACACCATATATTTT. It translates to CASRLTGEDGNTIYF.